These T cell receptor beta chains were read from a single sample in a study of blood T cells in healthy people across ages. TCRdb re-derived calls from the 5' RACE reads in MiXCR, one entry per CDR3 protein. The data show around 990,000 distinct CDR3 sequences, with more than 30% seen just once and roughly 13% held by the top ten. The specimen was blood. These receptors all stem from a man aged 18 to 29 in good health. CDR3s include the opening cysteine and the closing phenylalanine or tryptophan. D genes are given only for firm matches. Where a row states a size, it is once, few, many or the class of an expanded clone; other rows omit it.

V,J,D,size,DNA,CDR3
TRBV7-2,TRBJ1-2,NA,NA,TGTGCCAGCAGCTTAGGGGTCAACTACACCTTC,CASSLGVNYTF
TRBV4-1,TRBJ1-1,NA,NA,TGCGCCAGCAGCCAATTCCAAACGGCAGCAACTGAGGTGAGTGCTTTCTTT,CASSQFQTAATEVSAFF
TRBV6-2/TRBV6-3,TRBJ2-2,NA,NA,TGTGCCAGCAGTGCCGGGTTCTACACCGGGGAGCTGTTTTTT,CASSAGFYTGELFF
TRBV15,TRBJ2-3,NA,many,TGTGCCACCAGCAGAGATAAACTCCCAGATACGCAGTATTTT,CATSRDKLPDTQYF
TRBV12-3/TRBV12-4,TRBJ2-5,TRBD2,few,TGTGCCAGCAGTTCCAGCGGGGGGGTGTCAGAGACCCAGTACTTC,CASSSSGGVSETQYF
TRBV20-1,TRBJ1-2,TRBD1,few,TGCAGTGCCCGACAGGGGATGGGTGGCTACACCTTC,CSARQGMGGYTF
TRBV6-2/TRBV6-3,TRBJ2-3,NA,NA,TGTGCCAGCGGACATGAGAGAAAGACGCAGTATTTT,CASGHERKTQYF
TRBV7-8,TRBJ2-1,NA,few,TGTGCCAGCAGCTTAAGGCGGGCGAACTACAATGAGCAGTTCTTC,CASSLRRANYNEQFF
TRBV4-3,TRBJ2-7,NA,NA,TGCGCCAGCAGCCAAGAATTCACAGGGAGAGCCTACGAGCAGTACTTC,CASSQEFTGRAYEQYF
TRBV5-4,TRBJ2-5,NA,NA,TGTGCCAGCAGCGTAGAGAGTCGGAGTGAGACCCAGTACTTC,CASSVESRSETQYF
TRBV9,TRBJ2-3,TRBD2,NA,TGTGCCAGCAGTCAGACTAGCGGGGGGGCTCGGGCAGATACGCAGTATTTT,CASSQTSGGARADTQYF
TRBV4-2,TRBJ1-2,NA,NA,TGTGCCAGCAGCCAGAGCGGTGGTTATGGCTGCACCTTC,CASSQSGGYGCTF
TRBV6-6,TRBJ2-5,NA,few,TGTGCCAGCAAGGCTAGAGAGACCCAGTACTTC,CASKARETQYF
TRBV27,TRBJ1-2,TRBD1,few,TGTGCCAGCAGTCCCATCTTGACAGGGGCTCTTGTCTATGGCTACACCTTC,CASSPILTGALVYGYTF
TRBV6-6,TRBJ1-1,NA,NA,TGTGCCACCGAACCGGGACACGAGAACACTGAAGCTTTCTTT,CATEPGHENTEAFF
TRBV20-1,TRBJ2-7,NA,NA,TGCAGTGCCCCAATTAGGGGAGCGAGAAGCTACGAGCAGTACTTC,CSAPIRGARSYEQYF
TRBV4-3,TRBJ1-6,NA,once,TGCGCCAGCAGCCAAGAGTCCTCGGAGAATTCACCCCTCCACTTT,CASSQESSENSPLHF
TRBV4-2,TRBJ2-3,TRBD2,NA,TGTGCCAGCAGCCCCGGGGGGGTCCTCGATACGCAGTATTTT,CASSPGGVLDTQYF
TRBV28,TRBJ2-3,TRBD2,NA,TGTGCCAGCAGTCCTTCTAGCGGGGCGGGAGATACGCAGTATTTT,CASSPSSGAGDTQYF
TRBV6-5,TRBJ1-4,TRBD1,few,TGTGCCAGCAGTAAGACAGGGGGCAGGGGTGAAAAACTGTTTTTT,CASSKTGGRGEKLFF
TRBV10-3,TRBJ2-5,NA,few,TGTGCCATCAGTGATGGAACTAGTAATGGTGCGACCCAGTACTTC,CAISDGTSNGATQYF
TRBV19,TRBJ2-3,TRBD2,once,TGTGCCAGTAGTATCAGGTTGCGGGGGAAGAAAGATACGCAGTATTTT,CASSIRLRGKKDTQYF